This paragraph covers one T cell receptor beta chain sequence. This CDR3 has 16 residues. Trimming took off 1 base at V and 0 bases at J, with 9 bases between the two ends. The V gene's germline CDR1 is SEHNR and CDR2 FQNEAQ (reference sequence). This specimen comes from a study of T cell changes during pregnancy in multiple sclerosis. The protocol was immunoSEQ multiplex PCR, while the TCRdb copy is restricted to in-frame clones and leaves out a portion. The top ten clones hold roughly 2.5% of a sample with over 65,000 clones, approximately 89% of them seen once. This rearrangement joins TRBV7-9 to TRBJ1-4, with D uncertain. The sequencing here drew on peripheral blood, taken in the first trimester of pregnancy. The receptor was isolated from a female donor with multiple sclerosis, enrolled in a pregnancy study. CDR3 protein: CASSLGQKATNEKLFF. The CDR3 DNA is TGTGCCAGCAGCTTAGGCCAGAAAGCAACTAATGAAAAACTGTTTTTT.